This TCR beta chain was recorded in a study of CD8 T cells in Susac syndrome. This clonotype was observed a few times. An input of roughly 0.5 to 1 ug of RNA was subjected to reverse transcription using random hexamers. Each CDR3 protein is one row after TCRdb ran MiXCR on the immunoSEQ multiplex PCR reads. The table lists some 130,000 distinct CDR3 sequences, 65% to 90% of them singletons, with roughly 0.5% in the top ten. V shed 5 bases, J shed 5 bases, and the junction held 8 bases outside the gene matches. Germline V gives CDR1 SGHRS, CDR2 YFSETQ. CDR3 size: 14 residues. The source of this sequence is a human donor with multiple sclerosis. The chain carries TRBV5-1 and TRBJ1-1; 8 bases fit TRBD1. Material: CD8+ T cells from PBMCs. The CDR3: CASRETGALTEAFF. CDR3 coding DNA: TGCGCCAGCAGGGAGACAGGGGCACTGACTGAAGCTTTCTTT. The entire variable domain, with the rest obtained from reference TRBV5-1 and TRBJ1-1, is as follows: KAGVTQTPRYLIKTRGQQVTLSCSPISGHRSVSWYQQTPGQGLQFLFEYFSETQRNKGNFPGRFSGRQFSNSRSEMNVSTLELGDSALYLCASRETGALTEAFFGQGTRLTVV.